The 12 T cell receptor beta chains given below trace back to one sample, sequenced in a study of CD8+ T cells in alopecia areata. Treatment: oral pan-JAK inhibitor, 5-10 mg twice daily. RNA was isolated and reverse transcribed to cDNA, the sequencing template. The table came from immunoSEQ multiplex PCR; TCRdb's copy has only in-frame clones and leaves some out. The data contain roughly 180,000 clones, roughly 46% of them seen just once; the ten biggest clones take up over 9.5%. Sequenced material: CD8+ T cells sorted from blood, taken between weeks 51 and 52, from a patient treated with tofacitinib. These receptors were collected from a human donor with alopecia areata.

The chain employs TRBV7-3 and TRBJ2-1, with 10 positions matching TRBD2. The germline V gene has CDR1 SGHTA and CDR2 FQGTGA. The CDR3 totals 15 residues. J lost 5 bases, V lost 4 bases, and 5 bases had no gene match. The CDR3 bases are TGTGCCAGCAGCTCGACTAGCGGGCGGGACAATGAGCAGTTCTTC. It is translated as CASSSTSGRDNEQFF.

This clone was picked up a small number of times. This chain links TRBV29-1 with TRBJ2-2; perhaps TRBD1 as D (5 bases). Trimming stripped 3 bases from V and 3 bases from J, with 8 bases between. The CDR3 contains 13 residues. Per germline, CDR1 SQVTM and CDR2 ANQGSEA. This CDR3 reads CSVDRGYTGELFF. In nucleotides, the CDR3 is TGCAGCGTTGATAGGGGTTACACCGGGGAGCTGTTTTTT.

The gene calls are TRBV5-6 and TRBJ2-3; 8 nucleotides line up with TRBD2. From germline, CDR1 is SGHDT and CDR2 YYEEEE. V lost 3 bases and J lost 5; bases outside the gene matches: 11. This CDR3 contains 16 residues. The chain's CDR3 is CASSYLSGGKGDTQYF. The CDR3 coding sequence is TGTGCCAGCAGCTACCTGAGCGGGGGCAAGGGAGATACGCAGTATTTT.

This clone has a handful of counts. The chain recombines TRBV6-5 with TRBJ2-7; TRBD1 might be the D (5 bases). V dropped 7 bases and J dropped 6 bases, with 10 bases sitting between them. The CDR3 spans 11 residues. Germline assignment: CDR1 MNHEY and CDR2 SVGAGI. The DNA of the CDR3 is TGTGCCAGCATACAGGACGTCGAGCAGTACTTC. This encodes CASIQDVEQYF.

Turning to this clone: Other DNA sequences within the sample encode an identical CDR3. The chain joins TRBV5-1 to TRBJ1-6, with 8 bases aligning to TRBD1. The CDR3 has 14 residues. Germline assignment: CDR1 SGHRS and CDR2 YFSETQ. Germline trimming cut 0 bases from V and 10 bases from J; bases unmatched to any gene: 3. The CDR3 region is CASSLGQGNSPLHF. CDR3 sequence (DNA): TGCGCCAGCAGCTTGGGACAGGGGAACTCACCCCTCCACTTT.

There are a few counts of this clone. This chain connects TRBV7-9 to TRBJ2-7; unclear D gene. Germline V gene lookup returns CDR1 SEHNR and CDR2 FQNEAQ (reference sequence). V gave up 1 base and J gave up 2 bases, with 9 bases separating them. The CDR3 has 14 residues. The CDR3: CASSLGLSPYEQYF. In DNA form, the CDR3 reads TGTGCCAGCAGCTTAGGGCTAAGTCCCTACGAGCAGTACTTC.

The chain couples TRBV6-5 to TRBJ1-1, with TRBD1 as a possible D gene (6 bases). Germline CDR1 and CDR2: MNHEY and SVGAGI. V gave up 0 bases and J gave up 1 base, with 9 bases separating them. The CDR3 loop spans 15 amino acids. CDR3 region: CASSYSLGQNTEAFF. In DNA, the CDR3 is TGTGCCAGCAGTTACTCGTTGGGACAGAACACTGAAGCTTTCTTT.

CDR3 DNA sequence: TGTGCCAGTAGAAGGATAAAAGGTCGCCCGAGGTATGGCTACACCTTC. Its protein is CASRRIKGRPRYGYTF. This sequence joins TRBV19 and TRBJ1-2, with no clear D. V was cut by 6 bases and J by 5 bases, with 22 bases left in between. This CDR3 has 16 residues. Germline values: CDR1 LNHDA, CDR2 SQIVND (reference sequence).

The gene calls are TRBV30 and TRBJ2-1; D possibly corresponds to TRBD2 (5 bases). V was clipped by 5 bases and J by 0 bases, with 8 bases between them. The CDR3 spans 13 residues. Germline V CDR1 and CDR2: GTSNPN, SVGIG (reference sequence). CDR3 in amino acids: CAWSAASYNEQFF. Written as DNA, the CDR3 is TGTGCCTGGTCAGCGGCCTCCTACAATGAGCAGTTCTTC.

The chain couples TRBV5-6 to TRBJ2-5; no reliable D call. Germline CDR1 and CDR2: SGHDT and YYEEEE. The CDR3 runs 13 residues. The germline V and J ends were trimmed by 3 bases and 2 bases, with 8 bases remaining between them. CDR3 in amino acids: CASSYNQQETQYF. The CDR3 DNA reads TGTGCCAGCAGCTATAACCAACAAGAGACCCAGTACTTC.

The chain recombines TRBV4-1 with TRBJ1-1; D ambiguous. Deletions cut 0 bases from V and 0 bases from J, with 11 bases between. The CDR3 spans 16 residues. Germline V gene sequence: CDR1 MGHRA, CDR2 YSYEKL. The CDR3 bases are TGCGCCAGCAGCCAAGACTCGACACTCATGAACACTGAAGCTTTCTTT. It yields the protein CASSQDSTLMNTEAFF.

V and J are TRBV30 and TRBJ1-2; 9 bases line up with TRBD1. The ends lost 8 bases at V and 7 bases at J; junction bases unmatched: 11. Germline CDR1 and CDR2: GTSNPN and SVGIG (reference sequence). The CDR3 is 13 amino acids. The CDR3 sequence is CAQGPGQGGGYTF. The CDR3 DNA sequence: TGTGCCCAAGGGCCGGGACAGGGAGGTGGCTACACCTTC.